This T cell receptor (beta chain) was identified during a study of blood T cell repertoires in COVID-19. For the study at large: T cells, B-cell-depleted T cells, or PBMCs supplied cDNA or gDNA.

V lost 1 base to trimming and J lost 1 base, with 7 bases between them. The CDR3 runs 14 residues. CDR1 is MGHRA, CDR2 YSYEKL, per germline. Per the study methods: Reference gene primer amplification gave nucleated cell count estimates. Clones were sequenced by immunoSEQ multiplex PCR, and TCRdb holds only the in-frame ones, with some missing. For V, J and clone size, that table is used; D and trimming come from the DNA. The data hold hundreds of thousands of clones, with over 80% observed a single time. Recruitment covered over 20 US areas and drew participants whose ages spanned about 18 to 100 years. Each participant's cohort was designated according to participant-reported clinical history. This clone is judged medium-sized. Other DNA sequences in the sample encode the same CDR3.

The TCR originated in a woman aged 25-40 years with acute COVID-19. Sequenced input: PBMCs or T cells enriched from blood (not recorded which). V is TRBV4-1 and J is TRBJ1-1; unclear D gene. The CDR3 spells CASSQVPGNTEAFF. CDR3 sequence (DNA): TGCGCCAGCAGCCAAGTTCCAGGGAACACTGAAGCTTTCTTT.